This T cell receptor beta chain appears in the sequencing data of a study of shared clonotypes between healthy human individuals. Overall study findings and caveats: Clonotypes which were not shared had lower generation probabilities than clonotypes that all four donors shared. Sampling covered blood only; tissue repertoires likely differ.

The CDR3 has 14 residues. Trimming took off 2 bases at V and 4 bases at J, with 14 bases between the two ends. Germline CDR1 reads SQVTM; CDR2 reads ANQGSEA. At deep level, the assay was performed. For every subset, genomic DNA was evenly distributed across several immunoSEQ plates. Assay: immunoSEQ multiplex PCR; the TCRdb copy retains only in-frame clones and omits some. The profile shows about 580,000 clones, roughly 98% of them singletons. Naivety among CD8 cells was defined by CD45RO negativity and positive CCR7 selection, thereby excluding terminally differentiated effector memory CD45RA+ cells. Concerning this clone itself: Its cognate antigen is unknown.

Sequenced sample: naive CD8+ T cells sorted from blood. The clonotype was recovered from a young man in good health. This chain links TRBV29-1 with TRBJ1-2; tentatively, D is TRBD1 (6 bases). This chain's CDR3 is CSVEPVGGGYGYTF. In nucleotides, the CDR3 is TGCAGCGTTGAACCCGTAGGGGGTGGCTATGGCTACACCTTC.